These 6 T cell receptor beta chains share one sample of origin, sequenced in a study of radiotherapy plus CTLA-4 blockade in lung cancer. Data came from immunoSEQ multiplex PCR; TCRdb stores just in-frame clones and leaves some out. The table shows 83,000 or so clones, with around 83% occurring only once. The starting material was peripheral blood, obtained from a patient treated with radiotherapy plus ipilimumab. The receptors were sampled from a human donor with non-small cell lung cancer who had stable disease on radiotherapy plus ipilimumab.

The DNA of the CDR3 is TGTGCCAGCAGTTCCAACTCGGTGGGACCCCTCCACTTT. It codes for CASSSNSVGPLHF. V is TRBV6-1 and J is TRBJ1-6, with D unclear. The V and J ends lost 5 bases and 12 bases respectively, with 14 bases between them. This CDR3 spans 13 amino acids. Germline-derived CDR1 and CDR2 are MNHNS and SASEGT.

The rearrangement uses TRBV27 and TRBJ2-1; the D gene is possibly TRBD2 (5 bases). The V and J ends lost 5 bases and 10 bases respectively, with 18 bases between them. The CDR3 totals 14 residues. Looked up from germline, CDR1 is MNHEY and CDR2 is SMNVEV (reference sequence). In nucleotides, the CDR3 is TGTGCCAGCAGTCCGGACTCGGTCCCCGAGGAGCAGTTCTTC. It is translated as CASSPDSVPEEQFF.

The V gene is TRBV6-1, the J gene TRBJ1-1; TRBD1 might be the D (6 bases). This CDR3 is built from 17 residues. Trimming removed 4 bases at V and 1 base at J, with 19 bases between. Germline values: CDR1 MNHNS, CDR2 SASEGT. CDR3 DNA: TGTGCCAGCAGTGGTGGGGGGGCAGGGGCCCAGAACACTGAAGCTTTCTTT. Protein product: CASSGGGAGAQNTEAFF.

CDR3 nucleotides: TGTGCCAGTATTACCCCAGGGAGCAATCAGCCCCAGCATTTT. This codes for CASITPGSNQPQHF. V and J are TRBV19 and TRBJ1-5; possible D gene TRBD1, 5 bases. CDR3 length: 14 residues. Trimming removed 7 bases at V and 1 base at J, with 11 bases between. Germline CDR1 is LNHDA and CDR2 is SQIVND (reference sequence).

V is TRBV29-1 and J is TRBJ2-7, with 7 bases aligning to TRBD1. With V trimmed by 7 bases and J by 6 bases, 6 bases remained unmatched. This CDR3 region has 11 residues. From germline, CDR1 is SQVTM and CDR2 ANQGSEA. CDR3 amino acids: CSARQGFEQYF. The CDR3 DNA is TGCAGCGCCCGACAGGGCTTCGAGCAGTACTTC.

The gene calls are TRBV2 and TRBJ1-2, with D unresolved. CDR1 and CDR2 from the germline V gene are SNHLY and FYNNEI. The CDR3 spans 12 residues. The V gene lost 5 bases and the J gene lost 7 bases, with 11 bases spanning the gap. As DNA, the CDR3 is TGTGCCAGCAGTATGGCAGCCGGTGGCTACACCTTC. This gives the protein CASSMAAGGYTF.